This T cell receptor beta chain originates from a study of low-dose radiotherapy and immunotherapy resistance in tumors. At the level of the study: Cyclophosphamide was given intravenously at 200 mg/m2 every two weeks, and each dose came one day before radiation and immunotherapy.

Primers used for first-strand cDNA, a TRAV- and TRBV-specific set, covered both alpha and beta chains. Both a constant-region primer and a V-primer adapter served to amplify TCRs across around 20 PCR cycles. Via MiXCR, TCRdb re-called the reads, giving one row per CDR3 protein. The profile covers 40,000 or so distinct CDR3 sequences, with 20% to 25% appearing a single time and roughly 10% taken by the ten largest. The CDR3 spans 15 residues. Germline loops: CDR1 MDHEN, CDR2 SYDVKM. The ends were cut back, 3 bases at V and 0 bases at J, with 9 bases in the middle. The time point here: after trial treatment. The treatment denotes: LDRT plus nivolumab, ipilimumab, low-dose cyclophosphamide and aspirin (RACIN trial).

Sequenced here: PBMCs, sampled after low-dose radiotherapy plus immunotherapy. The rearrangement uses TRBV28 and TRBJ1-5; D call uncertain. The origin of this receptor is a female donor with ovarian cancer. CDR3 loop: CASSFGFYSNQPQHF. CDR3 DNA: TGTGCCAGCAGTTTCGGGTTTTATAGCAATCAGCCCCAGCATTTT.